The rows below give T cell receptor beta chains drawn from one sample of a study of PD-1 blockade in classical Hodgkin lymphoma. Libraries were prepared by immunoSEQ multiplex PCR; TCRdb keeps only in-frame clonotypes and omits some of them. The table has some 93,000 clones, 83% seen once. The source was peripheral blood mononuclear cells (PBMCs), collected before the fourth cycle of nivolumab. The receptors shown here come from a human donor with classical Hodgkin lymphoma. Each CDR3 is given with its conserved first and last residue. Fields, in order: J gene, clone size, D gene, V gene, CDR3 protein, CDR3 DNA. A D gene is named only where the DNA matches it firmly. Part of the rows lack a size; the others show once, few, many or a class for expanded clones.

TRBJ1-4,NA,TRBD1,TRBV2,CASSGDRGTNEKLFF,TGTGCCAGCAGTGGGGACAGGGGAACAAATGAAAAACTGTTTTTT
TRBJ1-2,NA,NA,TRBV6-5,CASTPGQLSHGYTF,TGTGCCAGCACCCCTGGACAGCTTTCCCATGGCTACACCTTC
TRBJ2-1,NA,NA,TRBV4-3,CASRDAGSNNEQFF,TGCGCCAGCAGGGACGCAGGCTCTAATAATGAGCAGTTCTTC
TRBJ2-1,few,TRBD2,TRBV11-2,CASSSGLAGIGNEQFF,TGTGCCAGCAGCTCCGGACTAGCGGGGATCGGGAATGAGCAGTTCTTC
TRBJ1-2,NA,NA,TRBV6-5,CASSDLPRAYGYTF,TGTGCCAGCAGCGACCTTCCGAGGGCCTATGGCTACACCTTC
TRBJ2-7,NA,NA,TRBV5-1,CASSSGGTAYEQYF,TGCGCCAGCAGCTCGGGAGGGACAGCATACGAGCAGTACTTC
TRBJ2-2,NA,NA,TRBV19,CASSPLTGELFF,TGTGCCAGTAGTCCCCTCACCGGGGAGCTGTTTTTT
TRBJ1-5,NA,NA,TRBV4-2,CASSQDWGNQPQHF,TGTGCCAGCAGCCAAGATTGGGGCAATCAGCCCCAGCATTTT
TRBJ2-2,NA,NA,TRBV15,CATSRETRFGVRAGELFF,TGTGCCACCAGCAGAGAAACCCGGTTCGGTGTGCGCGCCGGGGAGCTGTTTTTT
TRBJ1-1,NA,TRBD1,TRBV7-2,CASSPGQGNTEAFF,TGTGCCAGCAGCCCGGGACAGGGGAACACTGAAGCTTTCTTT
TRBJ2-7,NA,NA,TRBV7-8,CASSLFAEGRHEQYF,TGTGCCAGCAGCTTATTTGCGGAGGGTCGCCACGAGCAGTACTTC
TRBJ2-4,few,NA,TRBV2,CASSPGTPNLQYF,TGTGCCAGCAGTCCCGGGACCCCAAACCTTCAGTACTTC
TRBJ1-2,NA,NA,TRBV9,CASSVGVTGYGYTF,TGTGCCAGCAGCGTAGGGGTCACCGGATATGGCTACACCTTC
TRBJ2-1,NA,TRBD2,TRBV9,CASTRAGGSYNEQFF,TGTGCCAGCACCCGGGCGGGAGGCTCCTACAATGAGCAGTTCTTC
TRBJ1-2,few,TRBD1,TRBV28,CASRNRGLGYTF,TGTGCCAGTAGAAACAGGGGGCTTGGCTACACCTTC
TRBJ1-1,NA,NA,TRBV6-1,CASSEGRTSNTEAFF,TGTGCCAGCAGTGAGGGACGGACCTCGAACACTGAAGCTTTCTTT
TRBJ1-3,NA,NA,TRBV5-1,CASSRDVPSGNTIYF,TGCGCCAGCAGCAGGGACGTTCCCTCTGGAAACACCATATATTTT
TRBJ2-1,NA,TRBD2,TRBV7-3,CASSLTSGHGEQFF,TGTGCCAGCAGCTTAACTAGCGGGCACGGTGAGCAGTTCTTC
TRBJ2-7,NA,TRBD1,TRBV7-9,CASSSDREGSEQYF,TGTGCCAGCAGCTCGGACAGGGAAGGTTCCGAGCAGTACTTC
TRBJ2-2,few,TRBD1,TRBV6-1,CASSEFRVETGAHTGELFF,TGTGCCAGCAGTGAATTCCGGGTCGAGACAGGGGCCCACACCGGGGAGCTGTTTTTT
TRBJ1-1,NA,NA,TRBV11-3,CASSSGAPNTEAFF,TGTGCCAGCAGCTCCGGGGCCCCGAACACTGAAGCTTTCTTT
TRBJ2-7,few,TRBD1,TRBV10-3,CAIRGDRGTYEQYF,TGTGCCATCAGAGGGGACAGGGGGACTTACGAGCAGTACTTC
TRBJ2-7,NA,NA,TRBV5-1,CASSSTGVFYEQYF,TGCGCCAGCAGCTCGACGGGAGTATTTTACGAGCAGTACTTC
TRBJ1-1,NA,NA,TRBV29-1,CSVGLGVERTEAFF,TGCAGCGTTGGTTTGGGTGTGGAGCGCACTGAAGCTTTCTTT
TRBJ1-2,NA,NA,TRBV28,CASSLTGGWWGYTF,TGTGCCAGCAGTTTGACGGGCGGGTGGTGGGGCTACACCTTC
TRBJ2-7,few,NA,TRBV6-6,CASSYVAGGQAHF,TGTGCCAGCAGTTACGTCGCCGGGGGCCAGGCGCACTTC
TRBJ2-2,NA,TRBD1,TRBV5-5,CASSSTGGGNTGELFF,TGTGCCAGCAGCTCAACAGGGGGCGGCAACACCGGGGAGCTGTTTTTT
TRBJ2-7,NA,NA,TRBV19,CASRLSATYEQYF,TGTGCCAGTAGGTTGTCAGCCACCTACGAGCAGTACTTC
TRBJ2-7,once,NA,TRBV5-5,CASSLASQPTYEQYF,TGTGCCAGCAGCTTGGCCAGTCAACCGACCTACGAGCAGTACTTC
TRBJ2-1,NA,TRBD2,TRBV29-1,CSVAGTSGRASYNEQFF,TGCAGCGTTGCTGGGACTAGCGGGAGGGCGTCCTACAATGAGCAGTTCTTC
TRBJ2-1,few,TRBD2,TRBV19,CATLAGGGTYNEQFF,TGTGCCACTTTAGCGGGAGGGGGCACCTACAATGAGCAGTTCTTC
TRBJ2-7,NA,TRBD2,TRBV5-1,CASSQRLAGEDEQYF,TGCGCCAGCAGCCAGAGACTAGCGGGAGAGGACGAGCAGTACTTC
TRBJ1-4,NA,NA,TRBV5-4,CASSLGGATNEKLFF,TGTGCCAGCAGCTTGGGAGGGGCAACTAATGAAAAACTGTTTTTT
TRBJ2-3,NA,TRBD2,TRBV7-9,CASASRSGGPSDTQYF,TGTGCCAGCGCCTCCCGGTCGGGAGGGCCATCAGATACGCAGTATTTT
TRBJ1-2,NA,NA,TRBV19,CASARITTGNYGYTF,TGTGCCAGTGCCCGAATAACAACAGGGAACTATGGCTACACCTTC
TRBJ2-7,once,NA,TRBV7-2,CASSVQQNSYEQYF,TGTGCCAGCAGCGTACAACAGAATTCCTACGAGCAGTACTTC
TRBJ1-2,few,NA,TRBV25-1,CASSGTAYGYTF,TGTGCCAGCAGTGGGACAGCCTATGGCTACACCTTC
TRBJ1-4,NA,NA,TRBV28,CASSATGGNEKLFF,TGTGCCAGCAGTGCGACGGGAGGTAATGAAAAACTGTTTTTT
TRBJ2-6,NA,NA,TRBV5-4,CASSREQGRDISGANVLTF,TGTGCCAGCAGCCGAGAACAGGGACGGGATATCTCTGGGGCCAACGTCCTGACTTTC
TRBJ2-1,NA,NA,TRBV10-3,CAISVSGVEQFF,TGTGCCATCAGCGTCTCGGGCGTTGAGCAGTTCTTC
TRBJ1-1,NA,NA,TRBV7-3,CASSPRGGQSNTEAFF,TGTGCCAGCAGCCCCCGGGGTGGCCAGTCGAACACTGAAGCTTTCTTT
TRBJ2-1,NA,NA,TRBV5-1,CASSPTYNEQFF,TGCGCCAGCAGCCCTACGTACAATGAGCAGTTCTTC
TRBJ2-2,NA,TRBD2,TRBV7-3,CASRLAGGMNTGELFF,TGTGCCAGCAGGCTAGCGGGAGGGATGAACACCGGGGAGCTGTTTTTT
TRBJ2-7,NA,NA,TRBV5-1,CASSPESYEQYF,TGCGCCAGCAGTCCGGAGAGCTACGAGCAGTACTTC
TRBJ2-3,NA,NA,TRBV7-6,CASSRGGTATDTQYF,TGTGCCAGCAGCCGGGGTGGCACCGCCACAGATACGCAGTATTTT
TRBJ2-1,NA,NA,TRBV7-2,CASSSLAWLFF,TGTGCCAGCAGCTCTCTAGCTTGGTTGTTCTTC
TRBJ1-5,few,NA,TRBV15,CATSRDRGSQPQHF,TGTGCCACCAGCAGAGATAGGGGTAGTCAGCCCCAGCATTTT
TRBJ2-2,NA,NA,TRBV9,CASSPRGSGNTGELFF,TGTGCCAGCAGCCCCCGTGGGAGCGGAAACACCGGGGAGCTGTTTTTT
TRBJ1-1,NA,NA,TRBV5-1,CASSLGGVFTEAFF,TGCGCCAGCAGCTTGGGTGGGGTCTTCACTGAAGCTTTCTTT
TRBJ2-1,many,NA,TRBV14,CASSFGYNEQFF,TGTGCCAGCAGCTTCGGTTACAATGAGCAGTTCTTC
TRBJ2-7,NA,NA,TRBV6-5,CASSSTYEQYF,TGTGCCAGCAGTTCCACATACGAGCAGTACTTC
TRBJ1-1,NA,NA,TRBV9,CASSASLGRVNTEAFF,TGTGCCAGCAGCGCCTCTCTCGGCAGAGTGAACACTGAAGCTTTCTTT
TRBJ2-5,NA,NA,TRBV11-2,CASSTGVGETQYF,TGTGCCAGCAGCACTGGGGTCGGGGAGACCCAGTACTTC